Listed here are 4 T cell receptor beta chains from one sample, sequenced in a study of neoadjuvant nivolumab and ipilimumab in lung cancer. TCRdb keeps only in-frame clones here, not all; method: immunoSEQ multiplex PCR. The top ten clones hold about 3.5% of a sample with roughly 49,000 clones, 75% to 90% of them seen once. Sequencing was performed on blood, taken before neoadjuvant nivolumab, alone or with ipilimumab. The origin of the receptors is an adult with non-small cell lung cancer. Some clones in this sample may be carry-over from other donors' samples.

This chain uses TRBV11-1 with TRBJ1-5, with 7 bases identical to TRBD1. With V trimmed by 8 bases and J by 0 bases, 7 bases remained unmatched. CDR1 is SGHAT, CDR2 FQDESV, per germline (reference sequence). This CDR3 is 15 amino acids long. CDR3 in amino acids: CASVRGTNSNQPQHF. The CDR3 bases are TGTGCCAGCGTCAGGGGGACCAATAGCAATCAGCCCCAGCATTTT.

With respect to this clone: Compared with germline, one end of the junction differs, possibly owing to a read error. This chain links TRBV18 with TRBJ1-1, with 10 bases aligning to TRBD1. Germline V gives CDR1 KGHSH, CDR2 LQKENI. The CDR3 loop spans 16 amino acids. This chain's CDR3 is CASSPKTGGVNTEVFF. Here the CDR3 DNA reads TGTGCCAGCTCACCGAAGACAGGGGGCGTGAACACTGAAGTTTTCTTT.

This rearrangement joins TRBV14 to TRBJ2-3; 8 bases map to TRBD1. J lost 2 bases, V lost 4 bases, and 2 bases had no gene match. The CDR3 loop spans 14 amino acids. Germline CDR1 reads SGHDN; CDR2 reads FVKESK. CDR3 sequence reads: CASSLGQATDTQYF. DNA for the CDR3: TGTGCCAGCAGCCTGGGACAGGCCACAGATACGCAGTATTTT.

The chain recombines TRBV5-6 with TRBJ2-7; unclear D gene. The CDR3 consists of 13 residues. With 2 bases removed from V and 4 bases from J, the gap between germline ends came to 10 bases. The V gene's germline CDR1 is SGHDT and CDR2 YYEEEE. The CDR3 sequence: CASSFGRNYEQYF. The CDR3 DNA sequence: TGTGCCAGCAGCTTCGGACGGAATTACGAGCAGTACTTC.